Below, 14 T cell receptor beta chains from the same sample are listed, as sequenced in a study of CD8 T cells in Susac syndrome. Random-hexamer reverse transcription was applied to roughly 0.5 to 1 ug RNA. TCRdb redid the calling of the immunoSEQ multiplex PCR reads with MiXCR, one entry per CDR3 protein. This table holds 200,000 or so distinct CDR3 sequences, roughly 95% found once. The sample taken for sequencing was CD4+ T cells from PBMCs. All receptors derive from a human donor with multiple sclerosis.

In nucleotides, the CDR3 is TGTGCCAGCAGTCTGGGCACCAAAAACATTCAGTACTTC. It is translated as CASSLGTKNIQYF. The chain links TRBV6-5 to TRBJ2-4; D is ambiguous. Germline loops: CDR1 MNHEY, CDR2 SVGAGI. The CDR3 consists of 13 residues. V was shortened by 5 bases and J by 2 bases, with 7 bases between the two germline ends.

This chain uses TRBV28 with TRBJ2-7; D gene unclear. Germline CDR1 and CDR2: MDHEN and SYDVKM. This CDR3 is built from 11 residues. V was pared by 7 bases and J by 5 bases, with 9 bases between. CDR3 sequence (DNA): TGTGCCAGCATGGTCCGCCACGAGCAGTACTTC. As protein: CASMVRHEQYF.

This clonotype has a handful of counts. V usage is TRBV6-1 and J usage is TRBJ2-3, with unresolved D. The CDR3 spans 11 residues. V lost 5 bases to trimming and J lost 6 bases, with 6 bases between them. Germline V CDR1 and CDR2: MNHNS, SASEGT. In nucleotides, the CDR3 is TGTGCCAGCAGTTCGAGGGATACGCAGTATTTT. This sequence encodes CASSSRDTQYF.

The gene calls are TRBV7-7 and TRBJ2-5, with TRBD1 matching 7 bases. Germline CDR1 is SSHAT and CDR2 is FNYEAQ (reference sequence). The V segment lost 6 bases and the J segment 2 bases; nucleotides outside the gene matches: 12. The CDR3 contains 16 residues. In nucleotides, the CDR3 is TGTGCCAGCAGTCGAACAGGGGCGAGGGGGCAAGAGACCCAGTACTTC. The encoded protein is CASSRTGARGQETQYF.

This chain joins TRBV3-1 and TRBJ1-1, with D possibly matching TRBD1 (5 bases). The CDR3 is 14 residues long. The ends were cut back, 1 base at V and 7 bases at J, with 13 bases in the middle. The V gene's germline CDR1 is LGHDT and CDR2 YNNKEL (reference sequence). CDR3 amino acids: CASSQVMGPGEAFF. CDR3 sequence (DNA): TGTGCCAGCAGCCAAGTTATGGGGCCGGGTGAAGCTTTCTTT.

This chain connects TRBV4-3 to TRBJ2-5; 7 nucleotides align to TRBD1. Germline-derived CDR1 and CDR2 are LGHNA and YSLEER. The CDR3 length is 17 residues. Trimming cost V 3 bases and J 1 base; bases outside gene matches: 11. DNA of the CDR3: TGCGCCAGCAGCCAGGGTGATAACAGGGGTAGCCAAGAGACCCAGTACTTC. Protein sequence: CASSQGDNRGSQETQYF.

This chain connects TRBV20-1 to TRBJ1-2, with 7 bases fitting TRBD1. Germline assignment: CDR1 DFQATT and CDR2 SNEGSKA (reference sequence). The CDR3 is made up of 13 amino acids. J was trimmed by 5 bases and V by 6 bases; bases with no gene match: 9. DNA for the CDR3: TGCAGTGCCTCGTGGGCAGGGGGGTATGGCTACACCTTC. Amino acids: CSASWAGGYGYTF.

The chain employs TRBV3-1 and TRBJ1-1; TRBD1 aligns across 7 bases. The CDR3 has 14 amino acids. CDR1 and CDR2 from the germline V gene are LGHDT and YNNKEL (reference sequence). The J segment lost 4 bases and the V segment lost 10 bases, leaving 12 bases of the junction unmatched. The CDR3 protein is CATGDSLMVTEAFF. CDR3 in DNA: TGTGCCACCGGGGACAGCCTAATGGTCACTGAAGCTTTCTTT.

The rearrangement uses TRBV24-1 and TRBJ1-2, with 7 nucleotides matching TRBD1. V lost 7 bases to trimming and J lost 8 bases; unmatched junction nucleotides: 9. The CDR3 has 13 amino acids. The V gene's germline CDR1 is KGHDR and CDR2 SFDVKD. For the CDR3, the DNA is TGTGCCACCAGACTCAAGGGGGCGCGGGGCTACACCTTC. As protein: CATRLKGARGYTF.

The chain joins TRBV24-1 to TRBJ1-1; the D gene is possibly TRBD1 (6 bases). The CDR3 is 13 residues long. Between the trimmed V and J ends, which lost 7 bases and 7 bases, there was a span of 15 bases. CDR1 is KGHDR and CDR2 is SFDVKD in the germline V gene. CDR3 in amino acids: CATSGGGSDEAFF. The CDR3, as DNA: TGTGCCACCAGCGGAGGGGGGTCAGATGAAGCTTTCTTT.

The V call is TRBV7-2, the J call TRBJ2-1, with D possibly TRBD1 on 6 matching bases. Trimming removed 1 base from V and 0 bases from J, with 10 bases in between. Germline CDR1 SGHTA, CDR2 FQGNSA. CDR3 length: 16 amino acids. The CDR3 DNA reads TGTGCCAGCAGCTTAGAAGGGACATACTCCTACAATGAGCAGTTCTTC. As protein: CASSLEGTYSYNEQFF.

The chain couples TRBV2 to TRBJ1-4, with a weak D call TRBD1 (6 bases). CDR3 length: 15 residues. Germline CDR1 SNHLY, CDR2 FYNNEI. Deletions cut 2 bases from V and 7 bases from J, with 14 bases between. CDR3 region: CASSEFRGPREKLFF. The CDR3 DNA sequence: TGTGCCAGCAGTGAATTCCGGGGGCCTCGTGAAAAACTGTTTTTT.

V usage is TRBV30 and J usage is TRBJ1-6, with D uncertain. CDR1 is GTSNPN and CDR2 is SVGIG in the germline V gene (reference sequence). Trimming stripped 1 base from V and 9 bases from J, with 10 bases between. The CDR3 contains 13 residues. The CDR3 is CAWSGARGSPLHF. The CDR3 DNA reads TGTGCCTGGAGTGGGGCTCGGGGTTCACCCCTCCACTTT.

The chain couples TRBV2 to TRBJ2-2, with TRBD1 matching over 7 bases. Germline lookup yields CDR1 SNHLY and CDR2 FYNNEI. The V and J ends lost 6 bases and 4 bases, in that order; junction bases with no gene match: 14. The CDR3 is made up of 17 amino acids. CDR3 in DNA: TGTGCCAGCAGCGCGGGCAGGGGGATGGCGAGCACCGGGGAGCTGTTTTTT. It is translated as CASSAGRGMASTGELFF. Full variable domain (missing parts from reference TRBV2 and TRBJ2-2): EPEVTQTPSHQVTQMGQEVILRCVPISNHLYFYWYRQILGQKVEFLVSFYNNEISEKSEIFDDQFSVERPDGSNFTLKIRSTKLEDSAMYFCASSAGRGMASTGELFFGEGSRLTVL.